The 4 T cell receptor beta chains listed next were all sequenced from one sample in a study of T cell responses to AZD1222 COVID-19 vaccine. The assay was immunoSEQ multiplex PCR, and TCRdb's table has in-frame clones only and misses some. Of around 160,000 clones in the sample, 92% were seen once. Sample: peripheral blood, taken 28 days after the second AZD1222 dose. All receptors derive from an adult who received the AZD1222 COVID-19 vaccine.

J is TRBJ1-5 and V is TRBV5-5; TRBD1 matches at 11 bases. The CDR3 is 15 amino acids. V shed 4 bases, J shed 5 bases, and the junction held 5 bases outside the gene matches. Germline lookup yields CDR1 SGHKS and CDR2 YYEKEE (reference sequence). The CDR3 bases are TGTGCCAGCAGCCCTGGACAGGGGGCCTATCAGCCCCAGCATTTT. This translates into CASSPGQGAYQPQHF.

This chain joins TRBV10-2 and TRBJ1-6, with 7 bases lining up with TRBD1. This CDR3 spans 15 amino acids. J lost 11 bases, V lost 6 bases, and 13 bases had no gene match. In germline, CDR1 is WSHSY, CDR2 SAAADI. The CDR3 region is CASSSGGTAWTPLHF. The CDR3 DNA sequence: TGCGCCAGCAGCTCAGGGGGGACAGCCTGGACACCCCTCCACTTT.

CDR3 in DNA: TGTGCCAGCAGCTTCGGACAGGGAAGCACAGATACGCAGTATTTT. Its protein is CASSFGQGSTDTQYF. The chain joins TRBV7-9 to TRBJ2-3; 8 positions agree with TRBD1. The CDR3 is made up of 15 amino acids. Germline CDR1 is SEHNR and CDR2 is FQNEAQ (reference sequence). The V gene end was trimmed by 3 bases and the J gene end by 0 bases; junction bases not matched to a gene: 2.

The chain has TRBV13 and TRBJ1-1, with TRBD1 matching over 7 bases. V dropped 6 bases and J dropped 1; count of bases not matched to a gene: 14. CDR1 is PRHDT, CDR2 FYEKMQ, per germline (reference sequence). CDR3 length: 17 residues. As DNA, the CDR3 is TGTGCCAGCAGTTCCTGGACAGGCCAAGGACCGAACACTGAAGCTTTCTTT. Protein sequence: CASSSWTGQGPNTEAFF.